The clone carrying this T cell receptor beta chain has more than one count but fewer than ten. Its antigen remains unknown. The CDR3 is made up of 17 amino acids. Deletions cut 3 bases from V and 7 bases from J, with 25 bases between. Germline V gene lookup returns CDR1 LNHDA and CDR2 SQIVND (reference sequence). The record originates from a study of circulating CD8 cells and anti-PD-1 response in melanoma. Across the study: Treatment was intravenous nivolumab at 3 mg/kg every 2 weeks. Study-level findings and limits: Only baseline and M1 samples entered the published repertoire comparisons. DNEG was most diverse; TIGIT repertoires were least diverse.

TCR libraries were prepared from roughly 15 ng of total RNA with the QIAseq Immune Repertoire TCR panel. Via MiXCR, TCRdb re-called the reads, giving one row per CDR3 protein. The sample lists approximately 870 distinct CDR3 sequences; approximately 4.5% were seen once. Sorting of live CD3+CD8+TCRalphabeta+ cells by PD-1 and/or TIGIT gave four subsets. This receptor was identified in a human donor with melanoma. The sequences come from CD8+ T cells from PBMCs, collected at baseline or after one month of anti-PD-1 therapy (not recorded which). The chain combines TRBV19 with TRBJ2-7; D is possibly TRBD2 (6 bases). The CDR3 is CASSIGETDFGTYEQYF. Written as DNA, the CDR3 is TGTGCCAGTAGTATTGGGGAGACCGACTTCGGGACTTATGAGCAGTACTTC.